This entry lists 16 T cell receptor beta chains sequenced from one sample in a study of regulatory T cells in long-lasting Graves disease. Building the TCR beta libraries relied on iRepertoire HTBI primers, and CDR3 regions underwent Arm-PCR. TCRdb processed the multiplex PCR reads anew with MiXCR; each CDR3 protein has one entry. The data show some 560,000 distinct CDR3 sequences, about 16% seen once. Time point denoted: newly diagnosed GD, antithyroid drugs for less than 3 months. Isolated PBMC RNA provided the starting material for the TCR library. Separately, the same data were catalogued under a study of T cells in Graves' hyperthyroidism and ophthalmopathy.

The sample was peripheral blood mononuclear cells (PBMCs), taken at new diagnosis, from a patient treated with antithyroid drugs. These receptors all come from a woman aged 35 to 59 with Graves disease.

The table lists this clonotype with many counts. This sequence joins TRBV20-1 and TRBJ2-5, with 12 bases aligning to TRBD2. Trimming at V came to 7 bases and at J to 4 bases, leaving 4 bases not matched to a gene. The CDR3 has 13 amino acids. Germline loops: CDR1 DFQATT, CDR2 SNEGSKA (reference sequence). The CDR3 here is CSVQLAGGETQYF. In DNA form, the CDR3 reads TGCAGTGTCCAACTAGCGGGGGGAGAGACCCAGTACTTC.

This clonotype came up many times. The chain is built from TRBV6-2 or TRBV6-3 and TRBJ2-1; no clear D gene. The CDR3 length is 14 residues. CDR1 MNHEY and CDR2 SVGEGT come from the germline V gene. V was trimmed by 8 bases and J by 0 bases, leaving 11 bases between them. CDR3 coding DNA: TGTGCCAGCTGCACAGAGACCTCCTACAATGAGCAGTTCTTC. This codes for CASCTETSYNEQFF.

This clonotype has just a few counts. V and J are TRBV3-1 and TRBJ2-7, with D possibly TRBD1 on 6 matching bases. Germline lookup yields CDR1 LGHDT and CDR2 YNNKEL (reference sequence). The V end was cut by 3 bases, the J end by 1 base, with 16 bases between. The CDR3 totals 16 residues. The CDR3: CASSHPGQLQSYEQYF. CDR3 in DNA: TGTGCCAGCAGCCATCCCGGACAGCTACAGTCCTACGAGCAGTACTTC.

This clonotype was counted a few times. This CDR3 reads CASSLLGQGSEKLFF. DNA for the CDR3: TGTGCCAGCAGTTTATTGGGACAGGGGTCGGAAAAACTGTTTTTT. The rearrangement joins TRBV28 to TRBJ1-4; TRBD1 agrees at 10 bases. Germline CDR1 reads MDHEN; CDR2 reads SYDVKM. The CDR3 has 15 amino acids. With 1 base clipped from V and 8 bases from J, the junction kept 4 bases outside the gene matches. Full variable domain (remainder filled in from reference TRBV28 and TRBJ1-4): DVKVTQSSRYLVKRTGEKVFLECVQDMDHENMFWYRQDPGLGLRLIYFSYDVKMKEKGDIPEGYSVSREKKERFSLILESASTNQTSMYLCASSLLGQGSEKLFFGSGTQLSVL.

This clonotype has only one observation. One junction end disagrees with the germline gene, perhaps due to a read error. The CDR3 is CASSEKDRDNERLFF. DNA for the CDR3: TGTGCCAGCAGCGAAAAGGACAGGGATAATGAAAGACTGTTTTTT. This chain uses TRBV9 with TRBJ1-4; TRBD1 aligns across 8 bases. Germline-derived CDR1 and CDR2 are SGDLS and YYNGEE. The CDR3 sequence is 15 residues long.

A few counts support this clonotype. The V call is TRBV10-2, the J call TRBJ1-1; D is unresolved. The germline CDR1 and CDR2 sequences are WSHSY and SAAADI. V lost 10 bases and J 2 bases, leaving 11 bases between the germline ends. This CDR3 is 12 amino acids long. The CDR3 bases are TGCGCCACAGGTTTCGGCAACACTGAAGCTTTCTTT. It translates to CATGFGNTEAFF.

This clonotype was observed a few times. The rearrangement uses TRBV12-5 and TRBJ1-1; D is ambiguous. Trimming cost V 2 bases and J 6 bases, with 16 bases left between them. The CDR3 covers 15 residues. CDR1 is LGHNT, CDR2 FRNRAP, per germline. CDR3: CASGLTRVGSAEAFF. The DNA for the CDR3 is TGTGCTAGTGGTTTGACGAGGGTGGGGAGTGCTGAAGCTTTCTTT.

V and J are TRBV27 and TRBJ2-2, with a tentative D call TRBD1 (5 bases). Trimming stripped 2 bases from V and 2 bases from J, with 12 bases between. Germline V gives CDR1 MNHEY, CDR2 SMNVEV (reference sequence). The CDR3 length is 16 residues. For the CDR3, the DNA is TGTGCCAGCAGTTTAGCCAGGGCACTAAACACCGGGGAGCTGTTTTTT. This gives the protein CASSLARALNTGELFF.

This clonotype was detected ten times or more. This chain connects TRBV6-1 to TRBJ1-3; TRBD1 matches at 10 bases. Germline CDR1 MNHNS, CDR2 SASEGT. CDR3 length: 15 residues. The V gene end was trimmed by 6 bases and the J gene end by 0 bases; junction bases not matched to a gene: 2. CDR3 loop: CASRRTGGSGNTIYF. The CDR3 coding sequence is TGTGCCAGCAGACGGACAGGGGGCTCTGGAAACACCATATATTTT.

The sample holds a few counts of this clonotype. V is TRBV10-3 and J is TRBJ1-4; 7 bases are a match to TRBD1. The germline CDR1 and CDR2 sequences are ENHRY and SYGVKD. J was trimmed by 8 bases and V by 10 bases; bases with no gene match: 7. The CDR3 totals 12 residues. This CDR3 reads CATGPDREKLFF. The CDR3 DNA sequence: TGTGCCACCGGCCCGGACAGGGAAAAACTGTTTTTT.

This clonotype turned up a few times. This rearrangement joins TRBV20-1 to TRBJ1-2; D perhaps matches TRBD1 (5 bases). Trimming shortened V by 3 bases and J by 5 bases, and 13 bases separated the two germline ends. This CDR3 contains 13 residues. Germline CDR1 and CDR2: DFQATT and SNEGSKA (reference sequence). As DNA, the CDR3 is TGCAGTGCTAGTGGGGCTGCCCGGTATGGCTACACCTTC. It encodes CSASGAARYGYTF.

The chain carries TRBV5-1 and TRBJ2-5; 9 nucleotides agree with TRBD1. The ends lost 4 bases at V and 4 bases at J; junction bases unmatched: 14. Germline lookup yields CDR1 SGHRS and CDR2 YFSETQ. The CDR3 length is 17 residues. Written as DNA, the CDR3 is TGCGCCAGCAGCCCCTCAACAGGGGGCTCTAGGACAGAGACCCAGTACTTC. As protein: CASSPSTGGSRTETQYF.

This clonotype was observed a single time. This chain connects TRBV12-3 or TRBV12-4 to TRBJ2-2; 9 nucleotides agree with TRBD2. This CDR3 region has 16 residues. V was pared by 6 bases and J by 1 base, with 6 bases of the junction left unmatched. The CDR3 DNA is TGTGCCAGCAGACAATATAGCGGGGGGAACACCGGGGAGCTGTTTTTT. This translates into CASRQYSGGNTGELFF.

Ten or more counts support this clonotype. V usage is TRBV12-5 and J usage is TRBJ1-5; D not certain. Germline V gene sequence: CDR1 LGHNT, CDR2 FRNRAP. CDR3 length equals 14 residues. Trimming shortened V by 0 bases and J by 11 bases, and 14 bases separated the two germline ends. CDR3 loop: CASGLVGMGTAQHF. The DNA of the CDR3 is TGTGCTAGTGGTTTGGTAGGGATGGGAACGGCCCAGCATTTT.

This clonotype occurred a few times. CDR3 region: CASSIVSGDTEAFF. CDR3 DNA: TGTGCCAGTAGTATCGTCTCAGGGGACACTGAAGCTTTCTTT. The chain employs TRBV19 and TRBJ1-1; possibly TRBD1 for D (6 bases). The CDR3 covers 14 residues. Trimming removed 3 bases from V and 3 bases from J, with 11 bases in between. Germline-derived CDR1 and CDR2 are LNHDA and SQIVND (reference sequence).

This clonotype has a count of ten or more. This rearrangement joins TRBV5-4 to TRBJ2-1; D unresolved. Trimming pared 5 bases from V and 3 bases from J, leaving 9 bases between. The germline gives CDR1 SGHNT, CDR2 YYREEE (reference sequence). The CDR3 contains 13 residues. CDR3 nucleotides: TGTGCCAGCAGGCCTGGGGACTACAATGAGCAGTTCTTC. This sequence encodes CASRPGDYNEQFF.